This T cell receptor beta chain was sequenced for a study of T cell responses to AZD1222 COVID-19 vaccine. General study findings and limits: Distributed over spike, vaccine-associated CD4 TCRs predominated at 160-218 and 743-854. Clonal diversity may have been underestimated in mostly white British donors.

Germline CDR1 and CDR2: MNHEY and SVGAGI. The CDR3 loop spans 13 amino acids. V lost 6 bases to trimming and J lost 4 bases, with 12 bases between them. Data came from immunoSEQ multiplex PCR; TCRdb stores just in-frame clones and leaves some out. The sample consists of 100,000 to 150,000 clones, 86% of them appearing once. As for this clone: What it binds is unknown.

Researchers grouped second doses given at about 4 or about 12 weeks into one pool. This receptor was taken from an adult who received the AZD1222 COVID-19 vaccine. The V gene is TRBV6-5, the J gene TRBJ2-5; D ambiguous. The sample was peripheral blood, taken 28 days after the second AZD1222 dose. Here the CDR3 reads CASSVRAPETQYF. CDR3 sequence (DNA): TGTGCCAGCAGCGTCCGAGCTCCAGAGACCCAGTACTTC.